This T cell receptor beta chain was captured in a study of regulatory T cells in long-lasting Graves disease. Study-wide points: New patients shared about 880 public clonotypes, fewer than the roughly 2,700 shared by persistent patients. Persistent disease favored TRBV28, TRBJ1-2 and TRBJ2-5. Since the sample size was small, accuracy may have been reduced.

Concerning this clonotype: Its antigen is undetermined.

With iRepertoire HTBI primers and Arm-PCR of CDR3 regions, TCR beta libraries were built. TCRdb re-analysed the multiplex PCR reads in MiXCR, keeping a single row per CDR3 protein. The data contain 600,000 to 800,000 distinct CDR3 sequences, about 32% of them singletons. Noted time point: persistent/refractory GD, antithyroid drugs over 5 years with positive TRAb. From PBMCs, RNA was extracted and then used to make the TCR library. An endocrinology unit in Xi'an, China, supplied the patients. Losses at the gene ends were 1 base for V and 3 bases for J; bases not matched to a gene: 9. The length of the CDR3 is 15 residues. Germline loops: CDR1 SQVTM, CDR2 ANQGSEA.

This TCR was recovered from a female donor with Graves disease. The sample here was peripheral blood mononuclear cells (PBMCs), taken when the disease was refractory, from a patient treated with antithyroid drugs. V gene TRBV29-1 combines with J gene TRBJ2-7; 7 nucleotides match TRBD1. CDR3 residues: CSVEGTGTVNYEQYF. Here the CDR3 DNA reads TGCAGCGTTGAAGGAACCGGGACAGTCAACTACGAGCAGTACTTC.